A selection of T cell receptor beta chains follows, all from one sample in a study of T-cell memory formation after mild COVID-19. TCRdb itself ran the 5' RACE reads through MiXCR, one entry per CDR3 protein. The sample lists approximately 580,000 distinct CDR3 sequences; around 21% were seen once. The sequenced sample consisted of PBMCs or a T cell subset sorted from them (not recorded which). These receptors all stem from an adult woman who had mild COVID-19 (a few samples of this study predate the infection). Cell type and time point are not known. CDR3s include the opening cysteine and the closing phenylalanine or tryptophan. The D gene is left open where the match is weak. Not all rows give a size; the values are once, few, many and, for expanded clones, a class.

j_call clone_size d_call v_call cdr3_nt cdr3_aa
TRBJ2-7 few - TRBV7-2 TGTGCCAGCAGCTTAGTTGCCGGGGAGAAATACGAGCAGTACTTC CASSLVAGEKYEQYF
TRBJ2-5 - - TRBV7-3 TGTGCCAGCGCGGGGGCCCGGGGAGAGACCCAGTACTTC CASAGARGETQYF
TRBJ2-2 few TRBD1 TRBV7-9 TGTGCCTCGCAGACAGGGGAGGCCGGGGAGCTGTTTTTT CASQTGEAGELFF
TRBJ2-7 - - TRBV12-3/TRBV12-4 TGTGCCAGCAGTCCTCGTGGCAGGGGGGTCCTTGGGGAGCAGTACTTC CASSPRGRGVLGEQYF
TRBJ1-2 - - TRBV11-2 TGTGCCAGCAGCTTCGGGACGGCCGGCTACACCTTC CASSFGTAGYTF
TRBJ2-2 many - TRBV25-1 TGTGCCAGCAGTGGATCCTGGACGGACACCGGGGAGCTGTTTTTT CASSGSWTDTGELFF
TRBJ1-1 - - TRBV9 TGTGCCAGCAACTATGAGGGGCAGAACACTGAAGCTTTCTTT CASNYEGQNTEAFF
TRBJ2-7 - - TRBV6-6 TGTGCGAGCAGTTACTCGATCGCCATTACGGGGACTCTCCCCGAGCAGTACTTC CASSYSIAITGTLPEQYF
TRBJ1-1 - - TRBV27 TGTGCCAGCAGTTTGACCGATGGGGGCTGGACTGAAGCTTTCTTT CASSLTDGGWTEAFF
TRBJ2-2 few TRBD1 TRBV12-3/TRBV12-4 TGTGCCAGCAGGGGACAGGGGGACGGGGAGCTGTTTTTT CASRGQGDGELFF
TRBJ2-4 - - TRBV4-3 TGCGCCAGCAGCCAAGATGCAGGAGCCCTAGCCAAAAACATTCAGTACTTC CASSQDAGALAKNIQYF
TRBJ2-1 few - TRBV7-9 TGTGCAACGGAAACCGCACTCCTCCCCTACAATGAGCAGTTCTTC CATETALLPYNEQFF
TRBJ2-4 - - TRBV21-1 TGTGCCAGCAGCCCCATGGAAGGGAACCTTGGAGGGAACATTCAGTACTTC CASSPMEGNLGGNIQYF
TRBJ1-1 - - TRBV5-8 TGTGCCAGCAGCTTGGAATTGGGACGGAACACTGAAGCTTTCTTT CASSLELGRNTEAFF
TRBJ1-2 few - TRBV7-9 TGTGCCAGCAGCTTAGCCAGTTCTAACTATGGCTACACCTTC CASSLASSNYGYTF
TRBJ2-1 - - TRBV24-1 TGTGCCACCAGTCCCCAGGACACCCACAATGAGCAGTTCTTC CATSPQDTHNEQFF
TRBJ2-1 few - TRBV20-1 TGCAGTGCCCAAGAGATCGCAACCGACGGGAGCTCCTACAATGAGCAGTTCTTC CSAQEIATDGSSYNEQFF
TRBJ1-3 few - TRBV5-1 TGCGCCAGCAGCTTGGACGGATTGGGAAACACCATATATTTT CASSLDGLGNTIYF
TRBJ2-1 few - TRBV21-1 TGTGCCAGCAGCTCTCACAAAATAACCGGCGGGAGGGGCCTCAGCAGAGAGCAGTTCTTC CASSSHKITGGRGLSREQFF
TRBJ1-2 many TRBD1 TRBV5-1 TGCGCCAGCAGCTTGGCGGGACAGACAAACTATGGCTACACCTTC CASSLAGQTNYGYTF
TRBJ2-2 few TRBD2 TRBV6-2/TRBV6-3 TGTGCCAGCAGTTACGCTCCCGGGACTATAAACACCGGGGAGCTGTTTTTT CASSYAPGTINTGELFF
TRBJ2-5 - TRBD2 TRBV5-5 TGTGCCAGCAGCTTACGGGGACTAGATGCGACCCAGTACTTC CASSLRGLDATQYF
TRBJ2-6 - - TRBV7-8 TGTGCCAGCAGCGGACGGGACTCTGGGGCCAACGTCCTGACTTTC CASSGRDSGANVLTF
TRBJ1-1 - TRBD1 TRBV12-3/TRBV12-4 TGTGCCAGCAGTTTAAGAAGGCACAGGGGGATGGAGAGAGAGAGGGCGAACACTGAAGCTTTCTTT CASSLRRHRGMERERANTEAFF
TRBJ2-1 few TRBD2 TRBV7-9 TGTGCCAGCAGCTTAAGGGCTAGCGGGGGGATGAATGAGCAGTTCTTC CASSLRASGGMNEQFF
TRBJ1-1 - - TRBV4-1 TGCGCCAGCAGCCAAGATATAGGGATCCGGACCCTGAACACTGAAGCTTTCTTT CASSQDIGIRTLNTEAFF
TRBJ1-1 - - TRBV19 TGTGCCGTAAAGAGGACGGAGATGAACACTGAAGCTTTCTTT CAVKRTEMNTEAFF
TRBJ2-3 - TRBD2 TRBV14 TGTGCCAGCAGTCCAATTACTAGCGGTGAAGATACGCAGTATTTT CASSPITSGEDTQYF
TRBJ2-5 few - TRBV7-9 TGTGCCAGCAGCTTAGGGTCGACCCCTCAAGAGACCCAGTACTTC CASSLGSTPQETQYF
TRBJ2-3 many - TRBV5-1 TGCGCCAGCAGTTACACTCTAGCGTTAGCTAGAGATACGCAGTATTTT CASSYTLALARDTQYF
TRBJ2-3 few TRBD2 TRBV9 TGTGCCAGCAGCGTGGTAGCGGGATATACCACAGATACGCAGTATTTT CASSVVAGYTTDTQYF
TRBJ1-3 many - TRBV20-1 TGCAGTGCTATCGCTTCGGCAACTGGAAACACCATATATTTT CSAIASATGNTIYF
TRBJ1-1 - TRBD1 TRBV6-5 TGTGCCAGCAGTTACAGACGGACAGGTGAAGCTTTATTT CASSYRRTGEALF
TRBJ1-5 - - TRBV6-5 TGTGCCAGCAGGGTAACAGAGGAGGGCAATCAGCCCCAGCATTTT CASRVTEEGNQPQHF
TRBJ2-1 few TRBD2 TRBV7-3 TGTGCCAGCAGCTCCCCGACTAGCGGGAAACCCCGAGGCAATGAGCAGTTCTTC CASSSPTSGKPRGNEQFF
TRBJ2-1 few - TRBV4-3 TGCGCCAGCAGCCAAGATACCCAGGGGTTCAATGAGCAGTTCTTC CASSQDTQGFNEQFF
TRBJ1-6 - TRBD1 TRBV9 TGTGCCAGCAGTCCACGGACAGGGATAAATTCACCCCTCCACTTT CASSPRTGINSPLHF
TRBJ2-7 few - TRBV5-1 TGCGCCAGCAGCTTGGCCCCAGGGGAGACTTACGAGCAGTACTTC CASSLAPGETYEQYF
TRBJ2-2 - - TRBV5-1 TGCGCCAGCAGCCCCTGGGGTGGCACCGGGGAGCTGTTTTTT CASSPWGGTGELFF
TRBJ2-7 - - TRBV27 TGTGCCAGCAGTTTTACCGGGAAGGCTGGCGAGCAGTACTTC CASSFTGKAGEQYF
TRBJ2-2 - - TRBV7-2 TGTGCCAGCAGCTCCCATTCGTCGGGAAACACCGGGGAGCTGTTTTTT CASSSHSSGNTGELFF
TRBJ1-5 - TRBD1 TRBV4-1 TGCGCCAGCAGCCAAGGAACAGGGGTCGAACCCCAGCATTTT CASSQGTGVEPQHF
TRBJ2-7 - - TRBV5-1 TGCGCCAGCAGCGGGAGGACAGGCTACGAGCAGTACTTC CASSGRTGYEQYF
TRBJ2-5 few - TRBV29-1 TGCAGCGTTGAAGTAGGGGGACTCCGTGGGGAGACCCAGTACTTC CSVEVGGLRGETQYF
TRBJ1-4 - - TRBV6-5 TGTGCCAGCAGCCCCAGACAGTACATAGAAAAACTGTTTTTT CASSPRQYIEKLFF